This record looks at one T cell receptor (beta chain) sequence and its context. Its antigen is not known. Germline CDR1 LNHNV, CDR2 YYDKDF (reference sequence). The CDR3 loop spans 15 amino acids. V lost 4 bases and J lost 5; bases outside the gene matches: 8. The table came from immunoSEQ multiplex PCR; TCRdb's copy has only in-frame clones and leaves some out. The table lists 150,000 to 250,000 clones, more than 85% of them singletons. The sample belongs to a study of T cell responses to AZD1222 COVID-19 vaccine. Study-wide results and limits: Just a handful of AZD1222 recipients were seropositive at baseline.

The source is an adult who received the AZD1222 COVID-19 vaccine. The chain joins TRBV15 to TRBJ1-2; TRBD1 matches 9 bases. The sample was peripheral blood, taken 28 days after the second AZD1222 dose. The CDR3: CATSIRTGAHYGYTF. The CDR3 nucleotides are TGTGCCACCAGCATAAGGACAGGGGCCCATTATGGCTACACCTTC.